These T cell receptor beta chains were read from a single sample in a study of blood T cell repertoires in COVID-19. Assay: immunoSEQ multiplex PCR; the TCRdb copy retains only in-frame clones and omits some. The sample holds about 73,000 clones, 70% to 85% seen once. Sequences were obtained from peripheral blood. Receptor source: a woman in her sixties or seventies with acute or convalescent COVID-19. The CDR3 runs from the conserved cysteine through the conserved F or W. Each record gives: CDR3 length, clone size, V gene, D gene, J gene, CDR3 protein, CDR3 DNA. D genes are given only for firm matches. A clone size is listed for some rows: how often the clone was seen (once, few, many), or a class if it is expanded.

len: 21; abundance: once; v_gene: TRBV30; d_gene: TRBD1; j_gene: TRBJ1-5; CDR3aa: CAWSVKGSGTGGFFRNQPQHF; CDR3nt: TGTGCCTGGAGTGTAAAGGGGAGCGGGACAGGAGGATTTTTTCGCAATCAGCCCCAGCATTTT
len: 14; abundance: .; v_gene: TRBV19; d_gene: .; j_gene: TRBJ1-1; CDR3aa: CASTAWGDYDEAFF; CDR3nt: TGTGCCAGTACCGCATGGGGGGATTACGATGAAGCTTTCTTT
len: 15; abundance: few; v_gene: TRBV19; d_gene: .; j_gene: TRBJ1-2; CDR3aa: CASFRTADLRGGYTF; CDR3nt: TGTGCCAGTTTCCGGACAGCCGATTTGCGAGGTGGCTACACCTTC
len: 16; abundance: .; v_gene: TRBV5-1; d_gene: .; j_gene: TRBJ1-2; CDR3aa: CASSWDTNTYNYGYTF; CDR3nt: TGCGCCAGCAGTTGGGACACCAACACTTATAACTATGGCTACACCTTC
len: 15; abundance: once; v_gene: TRBV3-1/TRBV3-2; d_gene: TRBD1; j_gene: TRBJ1-1; CDR3aa: CASRGTGASMGEAFF; CDR3nt: TGTGCCAGCAGGGGGACAGGGGCTTCCATGGGTGAAGCTTTCTTT
len: 18; abundance: .; v_gene: TRBV18; d_gene: TRBD1; j_gene: TRBJ1-5; CDR3aa: CASSPEGTGTVGNQPQHF; CDR3nt: TGTGCCAGCTCACCAGAGGGGACAGGGACTGTCGGCAATCAGCCCCAGCATTTT
len: 16; abundance: .; v_gene: TRBV5-4; d_gene: .; j_gene: TRBJ1-3; CDR3aa: CASSLAGNSPGNTIYF; CDR3nt: TGTGCCAGCAGCTTAGCAGGGAACTCGCCTGGAAACACCATATATTTT
len: 13; abundance: .; v_gene: TRBV29-1; d_gene: TRBD1; j_gene: TRBJ1-1; CDR3aa: CSVPRQGGPEAFF; CDR3nt: TGCAGCGTTCCTCGACAGGGCGGGCCTGAAGCTTTCTTT
len: 14; abundance: once; v_gene: TRBV2; d_gene: .; j_gene: TRBJ1-5; CDR3aa: CASRGDTSNQPQHF; CDR3nt: TGTGCCAGCAGAGGGGACACTAGCAATCAGCCCCAGCATTTT
len: 14; abundance: .; v_gene: TRBV19; d_gene: .; j_gene: TRBJ1-1; CDR3aa: CASSIQGRGTEAFF; CDR3nt: TGTGCCAGTAGTATTCAGGGGAGAGGCACTGAAGCTTTCTTT
len: 15; abundance: .; v_gene: TRBV7-3; d_gene: .; j_gene: TRBJ2-1; CDR3aa: CASSLQGGPYNEQFF; CDR3nt: TGTGCCAGCAGCTTGCAGGGTGGCCCCTACAATGAGCAGTTCTTC
len: 16; abundance: .; v_gene: TRBV5-1; d_gene: TRBD2; j_gene: TRBJ2-3; CDR3aa: CASSLIAGAVTDTQYF; CDR3nt: TGCGCCAGCAGCTTGATAGCGGGAGCCGTCACAGATACGCAGTATTTT
len: 16; abundance: .; v_gene: TRBV27; d_gene: TRBD1; j_gene: TRBJ2-1; CDR3aa: CASSFGARGHSNEQFF; CDR3nt: TGTGCCAGCAGTTTTGGAGCCAGGGGGCATAGCAATGAGCAGTTCTTC
len: 14; abundance: .; v_gene: TRBV19; d_gene: TRBD2; j_gene: TRBJ2-1; CDR3aa: CATRLAGAGGEQFF; CDR3nt: TGTGCCACCAGACTAGCGGGAGCGGGCGGTGAGCAGTTCTTC
len: 15; abundance: few; v_gene: TRBV4-1; d_gene: TRBD2; j_gene: TRBJ2-7; CDR3aa: CASSQGTSGGYEQYF; CDR3nt: TGCGCCAGCAGCCAAGGGACTAGCGGGGGATACGAGCAGTACTTC
len: 14; abundance: .; v_gene: TRBV7-2; d_gene: .; j_gene: TRBJ2-1; CDR3aa: CASSVGWEWNEQFF; CDR3nt: TGTGCCAGCAGCGTTGGATGGGAGTGGAATGAGCAGTTCTTC
len: 17; abundance: once; v_gene: TRBV5-5; d_gene: .; j_gene: TRBJ1-5; CDR3aa: CASSLGFVGLAYQPQHF; CDR3nt: TGTGCCAGCAGCTTGGGGTTTGTGGGCCTGGCGTATCAGCCCCAGCATTTT
len: 14; abundance: once; v_gene: TRBV7-3; d_gene: .; j_gene: TRBJ2-3; CDR3aa: CASSLGVLQDTQYF; CDR3nt: TGTGCCAGCAGCTTAGGAGTCTTACAAGATACGCAGTATTTT
len: 15; abundance: .; v_gene: TRBV28; d_gene: TRBD1; j_gene: TRBJ1-4; CDR3aa: CASSWPGTGDEKLFF; CDR3nt: TGTGCCAGCAGCTGGCCCGGGACAGGGGATGAAAAACTGTTTTTT
len: 14; abundance: .; v_gene: TRBV6-1; d_gene: .; j_gene: TRBJ1-5; CDR3aa: CASSEIDSGQPQHF; CDR3nt: TGTGCCAGCAGTGAAATAGATTCGGGTCAGCCCCAGCATTTT
len: 15; abundance: .; v_gene: TRBV7-8; d_gene: TRBD1; j_gene: TRBJ1-4; CDR3aa: CASSLGGQANEKLFF; CDR3nt: TGTGCCAGCAGCTTAGGGGGACAGGCTAATGAAAAACTGTTTTTT
len: 18; abundance: .; v_gene: TRBV5-1; d_gene: TRBD1; j_gene: TRBJ2-3; CDR3aa: CASSLGPPGTGGADTQYF; CDR3nt: TGCGCCAGCAGCTTGGGCCCCCCCGGGACAGGGGGCGCAGATACGCAGTATTTT
len: 15; abundance: .; v_gene: TRBV11-2; d_gene: .; j_gene: TRBJ2-3; CDR3aa: CASSLALLGTDTQYF; CDR3nt: TGTGCCAGCAGCTTAGCCCTACTAGGCACAGATACGCAGTATTTT
len: 15; abundance: once; v_gene: TRBV18; d_gene: TRBD2; j_gene: TRBJ2-1; CDR3aa: CASSPPSLAGYEQFF; CDR3nt: TGTGCCAGCTCACCACCGTCTCTAGCGGGATATGAGCAGTTCTTC
len: 19; abundance: .; v_gene: TRBV15; d_gene: TRBD1; j_gene: TRBJ1-6; CDR3aa: CATSRERITPGTGDSPLHF; CDR3nt: TGTGCCACCAGCAGAGAGCGGATAACACCCGGGACAGGGGATTCACCCCTCCACTTT
len: 15; abundance: .; v_gene: TRBV18; d_gene: .; j_gene: TRBJ2-3; CDR3aa: CASSPAGAGTDTQYF; CDR3nt: TGTGCCAGCTCACCAGCGGGGGCGGGCACAGATACGCAGTATTTT
len: 15; abundance: .; v_gene: TRBV28; d_gene: .; j_gene: TRBJ2-3; CDR3aa: CASRSRRGNTDTQYF; CDR3nt: TGTGCCAGCAGATCCCGTAGGGGCAACACAGATACGCAGTATTTT
len: 15; abundance: .; v_gene: TRBV27; d_gene: .; j_gene: TRBJ1-1; CDR3aa: CASSLLGGANTEAFF; CDR3nt: TGTGCCAGCAGTTTATTAGGGGGGGCCAACACTGAAGCTTTCTTT
len: 18; abundance: .; v_gene: TRBV7-2; d_gene: TRBD2; j_gene: TRBJ2-3; CDR3aa: CASSQTSGGGGYTDTQYF; CDR3nt: TGTGCCAGCAGCCAGACTAGCGGGGGGGGAGGATACACAGATACGCAGTATTTT
len: 14; abundance: .; v_gene: TRBV18; d_gene: TRBD2; j_gene: TRBJ2-1; CDR3aa: CASSTSGGYNEQFF; CDR3nt: TGTGCCAGCTCAACTAGCGGGGGTTACAATGAGCAGTTCTTC
len: 16; abundance: .; v_gene: TRBV28; d_gene: .; j_gene: TRBJ1-2; CDR3aa: CASSYPRAPFEGGYTF; CDR3nt: TGTGCCAGCTCCTATCCGAGGGCGCCTTTCGAGGGTGGCTACACCTTC
len: 13; abundance: once; v_gene: TRBV28; d_gene: .; j_gene: TRBJ2-3; CDR3aa: CASSPRPTDTQYF; CDR3nt: TGTGCCAGCAGCCCCAGGCCCACAGATACGCAGTATTTT
len: 15; abundance: few; v_gene: TRBV30; d_gene: TRBD2; j_gene: TRBJ2-1; CDR3aa: CAWSAGLAGVNEQFF; CDR3nt: TGTGCCTGGAGTGCTGGACTAGCGGGGGTGAATGAGCAGTTCTTC
len: 15; abundance: .; v_gene: TRBV20-1; d_gene: TRBD2; j_gene: TRBJ2-3; CDR3aa: CSASQSGGPTDTQYF; CDR3nt: TGCAGTGCTAGTCAGAGCGGGGGCCCCACAGATACGCAGTATTTT
len: 13; abundance: .; v_gene: TRBV7-8; d_gene: .; j_gene: TRBJ2-1; CDR3aa: CASSPEQAREQFF; CDR3nt: TGTGCCAGCAGCCCAGAGCAGGCTCGAGAGCAGTTCTTC
len: 17; abundance: .; v_gene: TRBV9; d_gene: .; j_gene: TRBJ2-3; CDR3aa: CASSPDSWGLITDTQYF; CDR3nt: TGTGCCAGCAGCCCCGACAGTTGGGGACTCATCACAGATACGCAGTATTTT
len: 17; abundance: .; v_gene: TRBV5-1; d_gene: TRBD2; j_gene: TRBJ2-5; CDR3aa: CASSSGLAGGRQETQYF; CDR3nt: TGCGCCAGCAGCTCAGGACTAGCGGGGGGCAGACAAGAGACCCAGTACTTC
len: 14; abundance: .; v_gene: TRBV28; d_gene: TRBD1; j_gene: TRBJ1-2; CDR3aa: CASSRQGMGYGYTF; CDR3nt: TGTGCCAGCAGTCGACAGGGGATGGGCTATGGCTACACCTTC
len: 15; abundance: .; v_gene: TRBV19; d_gene: .; j_gene: TRBJ1-4; CDR3aa: CASSRGLVTNEKLFF; CDR3nt: TGTGCCAGTAGTAGGGGGCTGGTGACTAATGAAAAACTGTTTTTT
len: 18; abundance: .; v_gene: TRBV14; d_gene: TRBD2; j_gene: TRBJ2-1; CDR3aa: CASSQDRSLAGGYNEQFF; CDR3nt: TGTGCCAGCAGCCAAGATAGGTCCCTAGCGGGGGGTTACAATGAGCAGTTCTTC
len: 13; abundance: once; v_gene: TRBV29-1; d_gene: .; j_gene: TRBJ2-7; CDR3aa: CSVAWVGDSEQYF; CDR3nt: TGCAGCGTTGCGTGGGTGGGGGACTCCGAGCAGTACTTC
len: 10; abundance: .; v_gene: TRBV6-4; d_gene: .; j_gene: TRBJ1-4; CDR3aa: CASGGEKLFF; CDR3nt: TGTGCCAGTGGAGGGGAAAAACTGTTTTTT
len: 14; abundance: once; v_gene: TRBV28; d_gene: TRBD1; j_gene: TRBJ1-1; CDR3aa: CASSTLRGYTEAFF; CDR3nt: TGTGCCAGCAGTACCCTCAGGGGGTACACTGAAGCTTTCTTT
len: 17; abundance: .; v_gene: TRBV3-1/TRBV3-2; d_gene: .; j_gene: TRBJ1-3; CDR3aa: CASSPPQTVWFGNTIYF; CDR3nt: TGTGCCAGCAGCCCACCGCAGACAGTCTGGTTTGGAAACACCATATATTTT
len: 16; abundance: .; v_gene: TRBV5-1; d_gene: TRBD2; j_gene: TRBJ2-5; CDR3aa: CASSLGTSGAQETQYF; CDR3nt: TGCGCCAGCAGCCTCGGGACTAGCGGAGCACAAGAGACCCAGTACTTC
len: 15; abundance: .; v_gene: TRBV2; d_gene: TRBD2; j_gene: TRBJ2-3; CDR3aa: CASNSLAGGGDTQYF; CDR3nt: TGTGCCAGCAATTCTCTAGCGGGGGGAGGAGATACGCAGTATTTT
len: 13; abundance: .; v_gene: TRBV11-2; d_gene: .; j_gene: TRBJ1-1; CDR3aa: CASSDGNRAEAFF; CDR3nt: TGTGCCAGCAGCGACGGGAACAGGGCTGAAGCTTTCTTT
len: 16; abundance: .; v_gene: TRBV19; d_gene: .; j_gene: TRBJ1-1; CDR3aa: CASSIIPGVKETEAFF; CDR3nt: TGTGCCAGTAGTATTATTCCAGGGGTTAAGGAAACTGAAGCTTTCTTT
len: 18; abundance: .; v_gene: TRBV30; d_gene: .; j_gene: TRBJ1-6; CDR3aa: CAWSVGHLGRASNSPLHF; CDR3nt: TGTGCCTGGAGCGTAGGCCACCTCGGGAGGGCCTCTAATTCACCCCTCCACTTT
len: 16; abundance: once; v_gene: TRBV7-8; d_gene: TRBD1; j_gene: TRBJ1-2; CDR3aa: CASSFRDRGANYGYTF; CDR3nt: TGTGCCAGCAGCTTCCGGGACAGAGGTGCTAACTATGGCTACACCTTC
len: 15; abundance: .; v_gene: TRBV6-2/TRBV6-3; d_gene: .; j_gene: TRBJ1-1; CDR3aa: CASSYQGISNTEAFF; CDR3nt: TGTGCCAGCAGTTATCAGGGAATTTCTAACACTGAAGCTTTCTTT
len: 13; abundance: .; v_gene: TRBV10-2; d_gene: .; j_gene: TRBJ1-5; CDR3aa: CASSAQMNQPQHF; CDR3nt: TGCGCCAGCAGCGCTCAGATGAATCAGCCCCAGCATTTT
len: 16; abundance: .; v_gene: TRBV3-1/TRBV3-2; d_gene: TRBD2; j_gene: TRBJ2-2; CDR3aa: CASSQSPGLATGELFF; CDR3nt: TGTGCCAGCAGCCAGAGCCCGGGACTAGCCACCGGGGAGCTGTTTTTT
len: 13; abundance: .; v_gene: TRBV7-3; d_gene: .; j_gene: TRBJ1-6; CDR3aa: CASSSNHNSPLHF; CDR3nt: TGTGCCAGCAGCTCAAATCATAATTCACCCCTCCACTTT
len: 13; abundance: .; v_gene: TRBV6-5; d_gene: TRBD1; j_gene: TRBJ1-1; CDR3aa: CASRETGGTEAFF; CDR3nt: TGTGCCAGCAGGGAGACAGGGGGCACTGAAGCTTTCTTT
len: 16; abundance: once; v_gene: TRBV5-4; d_gene: TRBD2; j_gene: TRBJ2-1; CDR3aa: CASSKGLAGEGNEQFF; CDR3nt: TGTGCCAGCAGCAAGGGACTAGCGGGAGAAGGCAATGAGCAGTTCTTC
len: 15; abundance: .; v_gene: TRBV9; d_gene: .; j_gene: TRBJ1-2; CDR3aa: CASSVVPDSPYGYTF; CDR3nt: TGTGCCAGCAGCGTAGTCCCGGACAGTCCCTATGGCTACACCTTC